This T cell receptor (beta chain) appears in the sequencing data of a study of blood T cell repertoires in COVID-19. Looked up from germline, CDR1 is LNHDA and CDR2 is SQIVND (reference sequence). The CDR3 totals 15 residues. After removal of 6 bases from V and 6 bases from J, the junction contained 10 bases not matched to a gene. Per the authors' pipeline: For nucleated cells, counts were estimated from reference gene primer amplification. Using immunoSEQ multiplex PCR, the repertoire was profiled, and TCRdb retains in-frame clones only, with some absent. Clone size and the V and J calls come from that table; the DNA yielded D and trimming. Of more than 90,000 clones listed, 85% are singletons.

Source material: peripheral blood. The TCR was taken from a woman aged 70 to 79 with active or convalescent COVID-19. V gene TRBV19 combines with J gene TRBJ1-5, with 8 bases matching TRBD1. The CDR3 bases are TGTGCCAGTAGGGTTGACAGGGGAGGAGCTCAGCCCCAGCATTTT. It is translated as CASRVDRGGAQPQHF.